Following are 9 T cell receptor beta chains from one sample sequenced in a study of blood T cell repertoires in COVID-19 (dated by TCRdb to about 2020). The library was generated by the immunoSEQ multiplex PCR assay. Here the immuneACCESS table is served through TCRdb, limited to in-frame sequences with V and J called. Missing clones are a known gap in these copies; in checked studies unresolved V genes cover under half, and the rest lacks a known reason. Here the sample has 200,000 to 250,000 clones; roughly 90% occur a single time. About 6.3% of the sample comes from the top ten. The sequencing input was peripheral blood. The receptors were gathered from a man aged 55 to 70 who had recovered from COVID-19.

The V and J genes are TRBV4-2 and TRBJ2-2; 9 bases fit TRBD1. Looked up from germline, CDR1 is LGHNA and CDR2 is YNFKEQ. Losses at the gene ends were 4 bases for V and 7 bases for J; bases not matched to a gene: 16. This CDR3 comprises 18 residues. The CDR3 DNA reads as TGTGCCAGCAGCCCGTTAAAGGGACAGGGAAATCACGGCGGGGAGCTGTTTTTT. Its translation: CASSPLKGQGNHGGELFF.

A single count supports this clone. The CDR3 protein is CASSLYGQGIGEQYF. The CDR3 nucleotides are TGTGCCAGCAGCTTATATGGACAGGGGATCGGCGAGCAGTACTTC. V and J are TRBV5-4 and TRBJ2-7; 9 bases fit TRBD1. The CDR3 sequence is 15 residues long. CDR1 and CDR2 from the germline V gene are SGHNT and YYREEE (reference sequence). The junction had 9 bases not matched to a gene; V was cut back by 2 bases and J by 6 bases.

This chain links TRBV4-3 with TRBJ2-1, with no clear D. Trimming removed 1 base at V and 4 bases at J, with 5 bases between. The CDR3 sequence is 13 residues long. Germline lookup yields CDR1 LGHNA and CDR2 YSLEER. This chain's CDR3 is CASSQAPYNEQFF. CDR3 nucleotides: TGCGCCAGCAGCCAAGCCCCATACAATGAGCAGTTCTTC.

The chain links TRBV3-1 (or the pseudogene TRBV3-2) to TRBJ1-5, with 8 bases aligning to TRBD1. CDR1 is LGHDT, CDR2 YNNKEL, per germline (reference sequence). The CDR3 is 19 residues long. J gave up 4 bases and V 1 base, and 15 bases lay outside the gene matches. The CDR3 bases are TGTGCCAGCAGCCAAGCCAAAGTGCAGGGGGCGCGTCGGAATCAGCCCCAGCATTTT. Encoded protein: CASSQAKVQGARRNQPQHF.

This clone was seen just once. V is TRBV28 and J is TRBJ2-5, with 10 bases identical to TRBD1. The CDR3 is 15 amino acids. Trimming at V came to 6 bases and at J to 5 bases, leaving 9 bases not matched to a gene. CDR1 and CDR2 from the germline V gene are MDHEN and SYDVKM. This CDR3 reads CASSYGQGEWETQYF. The CDR3 region has the DNA TGTGCCAGCAGCTATGGACAGGGGGAGTGGGAGACCCAGTACTTC.

A word on this clone: Other DNA sequences in the same sample also yield this CDR3. The V call is TRBV7-2, the J call TRBJ2-1, with 9 nucleotides matching TRBD1. Germline V CDR1 and CDR2: SGHTA, FQGNSA. V lost 3 bases and J lost 3; bases outside the gene matches: 0. CDR3 length: 14 residues. CDR3 protein: CASSLGQGYNEQFF. CDR3 nucleotides: TGTGCCAGCAGCTTGGGACAGGGCTACAATGAGCAGTTCTTC. Drawing the rest from reference TRBV7-2 and TRBJ2-1, the complete variable domain is GAGVSQSPSNKVTEKGKDVELRCDPISGHTALYWYRQSLGQGLEFLIYFQGNSAPDKSGLPSDRFSAERTGGSVSTLTIQRTQQEDSAVYLCASSLGQGYNEQFFGPGTRLTVL.

The chain carries TRBV18 and TRBJ1-6; 8 nucleotides align to TRBD1. This CDR3 has 16 residues. The ends lost 5 bases at V and 7 bases at J; junction bases unmatched: 10. The germline CDR1 and CDR2 sequences are KGHSH and LQKENI. The CDR3 spells CASSSDRGPLNSPLHF. The DNA for the CDR3 is TGTGCCAGCTCATCCGACAGGGGCCCTCTGAATTCACCCCTCCACTTT. The entire variable domain, with the rest obtained from reference TRBV18 and TRBJ1-6, is as follows: NAGVMQNPRHLVRRRGQEARLRCSPMKGHSHVYWYRQLPEEGLKFMVYLQKENIIDESGMPKERFSAEFPKEGPSILRIQQVVRGDSAAYFCASSSDRGPLNSPLHFGNGTRLTVT.

This clone was seen a handful of times. The V call is TRBV4-2, the J call TRBJ1-2; 7 bases match TRBD1. With 3 bases clipped from V and 3 bases from J, the junction kept 1 base outside the gene matches. The length of the CDR3 is 13 residues. Germline lookup yields CDR1 LGHNA and CDR2 YNFKEQ. The CDR3 bases are TGTGCCAGCAGCCAGGACAGGCACTATGGCTACACCTTC. Protein sequence: CASSQDRHYGYTF.

The chain has TRBV7-8 and TRBJ2-3; 8 nucleotides line up with TRBD2. Germline CDR1 reads SGHVS; CDR2 reads FQNEAQ. V shed 5 bases and J 6 bases; nucleotides not matched to a gene: 7. There are 14 residues in the CDR3. The CDR3 region is CASSHGLASDTQYF. CDR3 nucleotides: TGTGCCAGCAGCCACGGACTAGCATCGGATACGCAGTATTTT.